The subject of this entry is one TCR beta chain. This clone was counted ten times or more. This receptor's antigen is unknown. Base qualities are not provided; no much larger clone lies one nucleotide away. These data are taken from a study of metastatic and nonmetastatic thyroid tumors (dated by TCRdb to the early 2020s). Context from the whole study: Repertoires from peripheral blood and from tumor or nodule tissue samples of malignant and benign thyroid patients were compared.

None of the patients had been given any treatment before thyroid surgery. Patient clinical samples collected from about 2011 to 2019 were retrospectively analysed using T-cell receptor beta sequencing. V is clipped by 8 bases and J by 0 bases, and the sequence between their germline boundaries is 13 bases long. From its cysteine to its phenylalanine, the CDR3 spans 14 amino acids. Only the CDR3 DNA is retained, 42 bases long and in frame from the first base. As encoded in the germline V gene (reference sequence), CDR1 is MNHEY while CDR2 is SMNVEV. Results the study describes overall, beyond this receptor: In both blood and tumor samples, TCR beta diversity was reported to be significantly higher in malignant tumors than in benign nodules.

The library came from PCR. The instrument given in TCRdb is Illumina HiSeq 4000. The TCR beta-chain CDR3 region of each patient was profiled by high-throughput sequencing. As for how the authors treated the data: Drawing on CDR3 differences between clinicopathological groups, the researchers built a classifier meant to tell apart patients with distant-metastatic papillary thyroid cancer. Repertoire diversity was assessed with the Shannon index, and tumor-blood repertoire similarity with the Morisita-Horn index. Clones were called with MiXCR by TCRdb after fastp trimmed the public reads at Q25, and only in-frame beta chains were retained. The V and J calls were determined by TCRdb, not by the authors. The sample contains around 31,000 clones, 15% of them found a single time. Jointly, the top ten make up roughly a fifth of the sample.

The sequencing input was blood. The sequence links TRBV27 to TRBJ1-1; the D gene remains uncertain. This sequence originates from a male donor with papillary thyroid cancer or a benign thyroid nodule (not recorded which). Some clones in this sample may be carry-over from other donors' samples. The DNA reads TGTGCCAGCGCCATTAGGTTCATGAACACTGAAGCTTTCTTT. Translated, this is CASAIRFMNTEAFF.